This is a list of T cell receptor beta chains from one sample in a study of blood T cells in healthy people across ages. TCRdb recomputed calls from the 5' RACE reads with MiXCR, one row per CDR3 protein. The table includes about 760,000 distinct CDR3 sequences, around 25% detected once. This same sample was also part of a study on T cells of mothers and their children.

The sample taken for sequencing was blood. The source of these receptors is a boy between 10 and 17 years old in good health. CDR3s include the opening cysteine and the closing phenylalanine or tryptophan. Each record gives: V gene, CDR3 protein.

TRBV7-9 CASSLPGKNIQYF
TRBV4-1 CASSVGLARGNQETQYF
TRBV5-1 CASSLVIAGQETQYF
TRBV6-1 CASSVKRNSPLHF
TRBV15 CATSRAGELETQYF
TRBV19 CASSVQPNTGELFF
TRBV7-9 CASSGQGAINYGYTF
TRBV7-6 CASSPQREEYEQYF
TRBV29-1 CSVRISSGGARDTQYF
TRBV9 CASSVAGKGEAFF